The sequence of this T cell receptor (beta chain) was determined in a study of blood T cell repertoires in COVID-19. Assay used: immunoSEQ multiplex PCR; TCRdb lists only in-frame clones, some missing. The data show some 110,000 clones, 82% seen once. The CDR3 is made up of 12 amino acids. The origin of this receptor is a woman aged 65 to 85 with acute or convalescent COVID-19. The sequenced sample was peripheral blood. V gene TRBV21-1 combines with J gene TRBJ1-2; the D call TRBD1 from the table was never checked on the DNA. TRBV21-1 is marked as a pseudogene. Here the CDR3 reads CASSRRVCGYTF. The CDR3 DNA reads as TGTGCCAGCAGCCGCAGGGTGTGTGGCTACACCTTC.